The 32 T cell receptor beta chains given below trace back to one sample, sequenced in a study of PD-1 blockade in classical Hodgkin lymphoma. Stated time point: cycle 4 day 1 (C4D1), after 5 to 7 weeks of nivolumab. All the patients suffered relapse after autologous stem cell transplantation, and brentuximab vedotin exposure differed. The repertoire was sequenced with immunoSEQ multiplex PCR; TCRdb's copy has only in-frame clones and lacks some. The data show 90,000 to 140,000 clones, roughly nine tenths seen once. The source was peripheral blood mononuclear cells (PBMCs), collected before the fourth cycle of nivolumab. These receptors were collected from a human donor with classical Hodgkin lymphoma.

The chain employs TRBV4-3 and TRBJ2-1; D call uncertain. Trimming stripped 0 bases from V and 11 bases from J, with 11 bases between. The CDR3 loop spans 13 amino acids. Looked up from germline, CDR1 is LGHNA and CDR2 is YSLEER. CDR3: CASSQDSEGQQFF. In DNA, the CDR3 is TGCGCCAGCAGCCAAGATTCGGAAGGACAGCAGTTCTTC.

This clone was seen once. The chain is built from TRBV6-5 and TRBJ2-3; D uncertain. The ends were cut back, 4 bases at V and 1 base at J, with 12 bases in the middle. This CDR3 has 15 residues. CDR1 MNHEY and CDR2 SVGAGI come from the germline V gene. The CDR3 DNA reads TGTGCCAGCAGTTTCGCTCTGACTGGCACAGATACGCAGTATTTT. Amino acids: CASSFALTGTDTQYF.

The J gene is TRBJ2-1, the V gene TRBV4-1; TRBD1 or TRBD2 may be the D gene (5 bases each). This CDR3 is built from 17 residues. Trimming left V 5 bases short and J 4 bases short, with 21 bases between. The germline gives CDR1 MGHRA, CDR2 YSYEKL. This chain's CDR3 is CASSSTGPRGGYNEQFF. CDR3 bases: TGCGCCAGCAGCAGTACCGGGCCCCGTGGGGGATACAATGAGCAGTTCTTC.

The chain employs TRBV18 and TRBJ2-5; 9 nucleotides line up with TRBD2. The germline gives CDR1 KGHSH, CDR2 LQKENI. V gave up 1 base and J gave up 5 bases; unmatched junction bases: 2. CDR3 length: 14 residues. CDR3 DNA sequence: TGTGCCAGCTCACCACGGCTAGCGGGGGAGACCCAGTACTTC. Its protein is CASSPRLAGETQYF.

The chain links TRBV5-4 to TRBJ2-5; 8 bases map to TRBD1. CDR1 and CDR2 from the germline V gene are SGHNT and YYREEE (reference sequence). Losses at the gene ends were 3 bases for V and 1 base for J; bases not matched to a gene: 8. The CDR3 is 16 amino acids. For the CDR3, the DNA is TGTGCCAGCAGCTCGCAGGGGGCACCCTCCCAAGAGACCCAGTACTTC. Its protein product is CASSSQGAPSQETQYF.

V gene TRBV10-2 combines with J gene TRBJ2-1, with D unclear. Germline assignment: CDR1 WSHSY and CDR2 SAAADI. V lost 0 bases, J lost 5 bases, and 20 bases lay in between. The CDR3 is 18 residues long. CDR3 sequence (DNA): TGCGCCAGCAGTGAGTCGATAGACACTTTACTCCTTCACAATGAGCAGTTCTTC. The encoded protein is CASSESIDTLLLHNEQFF.

The rearrangement links TRBV5-4 to TRBJ1-2; 7 positions agree with TRBD1. Trimming at V came to 4 bases and at J to 0 bases, leaving 15 bases not matched to a gene. This CDR3 spans 18 amino acids. Germline loops: CDR1 SGHNT, CDR2 YYREEE (reference sequence). The CDR3 sequence: CASSPGQNPGSANYGYTF. The CDR3 DNA is TGTGCCAGCAGCCCGGGACAGAACCCCGGGTCGGCTAACTATGGCTACACCTTC. Complete variable domain (other parts from reference TRBV5-4 and TRBJ1-2): ETGVTQSPTHLIKTRGQQVTLRCSSQSGHNTVSWYQQALGQGPQFIFQYYREEENGRGNFPPRFSGLQFPNYSSELNVNALELDDSALYLCASSPGQNPGSANYGYTFGSGTRLTVV.

This clone was picked up one time. The gene calls are TRBV29-1 and TRBJ2-3; D is undetermined. The germline gives CDR1 SQVTM, CDR2 ANQGSEA. Trimming removed 0 bases at V and 6 bases at J, with 16 bases between. The CDR3 totals 15 residues. In DNA form, the CDR3 reads TGCAGCGTTGAAGACGACCCCTTGCCGTCCGATACGCAGTATTTT. Amino acids: CSVEDDPLPSDTQYF.

The V call is TRBV5-8, the J call TRBJ1-2; D is undetermined. Trimming removed 0 bases at V and 5 bases at J, with 8 bases between. The CDR3 length is 13 residues. Germline CDR1 is SGHTS and CDR2 is YDEGEE. The CDR3 DNA reads TGTGCCAGCAGCTTGGCAGGCGGTTATGGCTACACCTTC. It codes for CASSLAGGYGYTF.

The table lists this clone with a few counts. This chain joins TRBV7-2 and TRBJ1-2; TRBD1 might be the D (5 bases). This CDR3 region has 13 residues. Germline loops: CDR1 SGHTA, CDR2 FQGNSA. V lost 4 bases to trimming and J lost 4 bases, with 10 bases between them. Here the CDR3 reads CASSSDRVYGYTF. CDR3 bases: TGTGCCAGCAGCTCTGACAGAGTCTATGGCTACACCTTC. Full variable domain (missing parts from reference TRBV7-2 and TRBJ1-2): GAGVSQSPSNKVTEKGKDVELRCDPISGHTALYWYRQSLGQGLEFLIYFQGNSAPDKSGLPSDRFSAERTGGSVSTLTIQRTQQEDSAVYLCASSSDRVYGYTFGSGTRLTVV.

This chain joins TRBV18 and TRBJ2-2, with D perhaps being TRBD1 or TRBD2 (5 bases each). The CDR3 totals 15 residues. Deletions cut 3 bases from V and 4 bases from J, with 12 bases between. The V gene's germline CDR1 is KGHSH and CDR2 LQKENI. The CDR3 region has the DNA TGTGCCAGCTCACCTCCTGGGGACCCCACCGGGGAGCTGTTTTTT. It encodes CASSPPGDPTGELFF.

V is TRBV5-8 and J is TRBJ2-1; D might be TRBD2 (5 bases). Looked up from germline, CDR1 is SGHTS and CDR2 is YDEGEE. The ends were cut back, 5 bases at V and 4 bases at J, with 13 bases in the middle. This CDR3 is built from 14 residues. In DNA, the CDR3 is TGTGCCAGCAGACTTAGGACTTTATACAATGAGCAGTTCTTC. Its protein product is CASRLRTLYNEQFF. The full variable domain, in which reference TRBV5-8 and TRBJ2-1 provide the parts outside the CDR3, is EAGVTQSPTHLIKTRGQQATLRCSPISGHTSVYWYQQALGLGLQFLLWYDEGEERNRGNFPPRFSGRQFPNYSSELNVNALELEDSALYLCASRLRTLYNEQFFGPGTRLTVL.

This chain joins TRBV19 and TRBJ2-7; D is perhaps TRBD2 (7 bases). This CDR3 contains 14 residues. Trimming shortened V by 10 bases and J by 6 bases, and 22 bases separated the two germline ends. CDR1 and CDR2 (germline): LNHDA, SQIVND (reference sequence). CDR3 nucleotides: TGTGCCACCCGGGGGGCGGGCCCCCTACTCGAGCAGTACTTC. Translated: CATRGAGPLLEQYF.

The chain combines TRBV13 with TRBJ2-6; the match to TRBD2 covers 11 bases. Germline assignment: CDR1 PRHDT and CDR2 FYEKMQ (reference sequence). Trimming removed 4 bases from V and 0 bases from J; junction bases left unmatched: 2. The CDR3 is 17 residues long. As DNA, the CDR3 is TGTGCCAGCAGCTCCGGGACTAGCGGCTCTGGGGCCAACGTCCTGACTTTC. Translated: CASSSGTSGSGANVLTF.

The V gene is TRBV10-3, the J gene TRBJ2-3; unclear D gene. V was cut by 0 bases and J by 4 bases, with 11 bases left in between. CDR3 length: 15 amino acids. From germline, CDR1 is ENHRY and CDR2 SYGVKD. In nucleotides, the CDR3 is TGTGCCATCAGTGAGTCGACGGCCAGCGCAGATACGCAGTATTTT. This codes for CAISESTASADTQYF.

The V gene is TRBV9, the J gene TRBJ1-3; TRBD1 matches at 7 bases. In germline, CDR1 is SGDLS, CDR2 YYNGEE. CDR3 length: 15 residues. J was trimmed by 2 bases and V by 4 bases; bases with no gene match: 6. CDR3 DNA sequence: TGTGCCAGCAGCCCCCGGACAGGAACTGGAAACACCATATATTTT. Translating gives CASSPRTGTGNTIYF.

This chain links TRBV5-1 with TRBJ1-5; 9 bases are a match to TRBD1. The germline CDR1 and CDR2 sequences are SGHRS and YFSETQ. Trimming took 0 bases from V and 7 from J; bases not matched to a gene: 8. This CDR3 is 16 amino acids long. The chain's CDR3 is CASSLGPGQGRQPQHF. The CDR3 DNA sequence: TGCGCCAGCAGCTTGGGACCGGGACAGGGTAGGCAGCCCCAGCATTTT.

The V call is TRBV30, the J call TRBJ1-2; unclear D gene. The CDR3 length is 11 residues. Germline loops: CDR1 GTSNPN, CDR2 SVGIG (reference sequence). V was trimmed by 7 bases and J by 8 bases, leaving 14 bases between them. This chain's CDR3 is CALEPPAGYTF. Here the CDR3 DNA reads TGTGCCTTGGAACCTCCCGCGGGCTACACCTTC.

This sequence joins TRBV6-6 and TRBJ2-3; 9 nucleotides agree with TRBD1. J gave up 2 bases and V 5 bases, and 8 bases lay outside the gene matches. The CDR3 is 16 residues long. Germline CDR1 and CDR2: MNHNY and SVGAGI (reference sequence). CDR3 nucleotides: TGTGCCAGCAGTACCACGACAGGGGGGAACACAGATACGCAGTATTTT. Its protein is CASSTTTGGNTDTQYF.

This chain connects TRBV28 to TRBJ1-3; unclear D gene. The V gene's germline CDR1 is MDHEN and CDR2 SYDVKM. This CDR3 region has 15 residues. V was clipped by 8 bases and J by 2 bases, with 16 bases between them. The CDR3 protein is CASLSGPDTGNTIYF. In DNA form, the CDR3 reads TGTGCCAGCCTCAGCGGGCCTGATACTGGAAACACCATATATTTT.

The V call is TRBV6-5, the J call TRBJ1-1; 8 positions agree with TRBD1. The junction had 9 bases not matched to a gene; V was cut back by 5 bases and J by 4 bases. Germline CDR1 and CDR2: MNHEY and SVGAGI. The CDR3 totals 15 residues. CDR3 protein: CASSTRTGRGTEAFF. In DNA form, the CDR3 reads TGTGCCAGCAGTACCCGGACAGGGAGGGGCACTGAAGCTTTCTTT.

The chain is built from TRBV2 and TRBJ1-1; tentative D call: TRBD1 (6 bases). This CDR3 region has 14 residues. CDR1 and CDR2 (germline): SNHLY, FYNNEI. The V gene lost 6 bases and the J gene lost 1 base, with 12 bases spanning the gap. The CDR3 DNA reads TGTGCCAGCAGCTGGGTGGACAGGAACACTGAAGCTTTCTTT. This gives the protein CASSWVDRNTEAFF.

The V gene is TRBV25-1, the J gene TRBJ2-6, with D uncertain. The V and J ends lost 5 bases and 2 bases respectively, with 10 bases between them. The CDR3 runs to 15 residues. Germline loops: CDR1 MGHDK, CDR2 SYGVNS. Here the CDR3 DNA reads TGTGCCAGCAGTCAAAGTCTCGCTGGGGCCAACGTCCTGACTTTC. Translated, it gives CASSQSLAGANVLTF.

This chain links TRBV5-6 with TRBJ2-7, with D possibly being TRBD1 (5 bases). Germline V gives CDR1 SGHDT, CDR2 YYEEEE. Trimming took off 1 base at V and 3 bases at J, with 14 bases between the two ends. The CDR3 contains 15 residues. CDR3 coding DNA: TGTGCCAGCAGCTTGTTTTCGGGCAGGGACTACGAGCAGTACTTC. This sequence encodes CASSLFSGRDYEQYF.

This chain links TRBV4-1 with TRBJ1-1, with 10 positions matching TRBD1. CDR3 length: 18 residues. The trim removed 3 bases at V and 1 base at J, leaving 11 bases unmatched. The germline gives CDR1 MGHRA, CDR2 YSYEKL. The CDR3 DNA reads TGCGCCAGCAGCCACGGGACCGGGACAGGGGACAGGAACACTGAAGCTTTCTTT. Amino acid sequence: CASSHGTGTGDRNTEAFF.

The V gene is TRBV7-2, the J gene TRBJ1-5, with TRBD1 matching 7 bases. The germline gives CDR1 SGHTA, CDR2 FQGNSA. Unmatched junction bases numbered 3, after V lost 2 bases and J lost 5 bases. The CDR3 runs 14 residues. This CDR3 reads CASSLRQGDQPQHF. The DNA of the CDR3 is TGTGCCAGCAGCTTACGACAGGGCGATCAGCCCCAGCATTTT.

The rearrangement uses TRBV11-2 and TRBJ2-3; no definite D call. In germline, CDR1 is SGHAT, CDR2 FQNNGV. The ends were cut back, 1 base at V and 3 bases at J, with 2 bases in the middle. The CDR3 extends over 12 amino acids. CDR3 nucleotides: TGTGCCAGCAGCTTAGGGACAGATACGCAGTATTTT. This encodes CASSLGTDTQYF. Full variable domain (outside the CDR3, taken from reference TRBV11-2 and TRBJ2-3): EAGVAQSPRYKIIEKRQSVAFWCNPISGHATLYWYQQILGQGPKLLIQFQNNGVVDDSQLPKDRFSAERLKGVDSTLKIQPAKLEDSAVYLCASSLGTDTQYFGPGTRLTVL.

The chain has TRBV10-1 and TRBJ2-1; 14 nucleotides align to TRBD2. Per the germline V gene, CDR1 is WNHNN and CDR2 is SYGVQD (reference sequence). V was clipped by 6 bases and J by 9 bases; unmatched bases: 13. The CDR3 sequence is 17 residues long. Here the CDR3 DNA reads TGCGCCAGCAGGGGATCCGGGACTAGCGGGAGAGAGTTTGAGCAGTTCTTC. Encoded protein: CASRGSGTSGREFEQFF.

This rearrangement joins TRBV5-1 to TRBJ1-1; D possibly corresponds to TRBD1 (5 bases). The V gene's germline CDR1 is SGHRS and CDR2 YFSETQ. The CDR3 is made up of 15 amino acids. V was clipped by 4 bases and J by 3 bases, with 16 bases between them. The CDR3 is CASSPGLWTDTEAFF. The CDR3 region has the DNA TGCGCCAGCAGCCCGGGACTGTGGACGGACACTGAAGCTTTCTTT.

The rearrangement joins TRBV10-1 to TRBJ2-7, with unresolved D. V shed 0 bases and J shed 6 bases, with 9 bases lying between them. CDR1 WNHNN and CDR2 SYGVQD come from the germline V gene (reference sequence). The CDR3 length is 13 residues. The CDR3, as DNA: TGCGCCAGCAGTGAGTCGCAGTCCCTCGAGCAGTACTTC. Protein: CASSESQSLEQYF.

The rearrangement links TRBV29-1 to TRBJ2-7, with 9 positions matching TRBD1. J was trimmed by 2 bases and V by 6 bases; bases with no gene match: 14. The germline V gene encodes CDR1 SQVTM and CDR2 ANQGSEA. There are 16 residues in the CDR3. The CDR3 DNA reads TGCAGCGTCACGGACGTTGGGACAGGGCTGACCTACGAGCAGTACTTC. It codes for CSVTDVGTGLTYEQYF.

The CDR3 sequence: CASTDRDTEAFF. The CDR3 nucleotides read TGTGCCAGTACCGACAGGGACACTGAAGCTTTCTTT. This chain uses TRBV19 with TRBJ1-1, with TRBD1 matching 7 bases. The V and J ends lost 7 bases and 3 bases, in that order; junction bases with no gene match: 2. The CDR3 sequence is 12 residues long. Germline V lookup: CDR1 LNHDA, CDR2 SQIVND (reference sequence).